These 9 T cell receptor beta chains were all obtained from the same sample, sequenced in a study of shared clonotypes between healthy human individuals (dated by TCRdb to 2020 to 2022). The method was the immunoSEQ multiplex PCR assay. The immuneACCESS repertoire file appears here via TCRdb, limited to in-frame rearrangements. These files lack a portion of the clones; in checked studies, under half of the deficit traces to unresolved V genes, and the cause of the others is not known. Within this sample are some 2.1 million clones, with 90% to 95% of them counted one time only. Of the sample, 0.13% falls within the top ten clones. Source material: naive CD4+ T cells sorted from blood. In the paper's terms, the cell subset or site label means: CD45RA+ positively selected. These receptors were taken from a man aged 18 to 30 in good health.

V and J are TRBV2 and TRBJ2-1; D call uncertain. Germline lookup yields CDR1 SNHLY and CDR2 FYNNEI. This CDR3 has 15 amino acids. V shed 8 bases and J shed 0 bases, with 14 bases lying between them. This CDR3 is CASPGTSSSYNEQFF. The CDR3, as DNA: TGTGCCAGCCCAGGCACTTCTAGCTCCTACAATGAGCAGTTCTTC.

The rearrangement uses TRBV6-5 and TRBJ1-5; 8 bases match TRBD1. This CDR3 is 13 amino acids long. The V gene end was trimmed by 6 bases and the J gene end by 7 bases; junction bases not matched to a gene: 5. Germline CDR1 reads MNHEY; CDR2 reads SVGAGI. CDR3 protein: CASRRDRSQPQHF. CDR3 nucleotide sequence: TGTGCCAGCAGACGGGACAGGTCCCAGCCCCAGCATTTT.

This chain joins TRBV18 and TRBJ1-2, with D possibly matching TRBD1 (5 bases). CDR3 size: 15 residues. Germline CDR1 and CDR2: KGHSH and LQKENI. The V and J ends lost 6 bases and 2 bases respectively, with 16 bases between them. The CDR3 is CASSPLTEANYGYTF. The CDR3 DNA reads as TGTGCCAGCTCTCCTTTGACAGAGGCCAACTATGGCTACACCTTC.

The chain recombines TRBV6-6 with TRBJ2-7, with D perhaps TRBD2 (5 bases). The germline CDR1 and CDR2 sequences are MNHNY and SVGAGI (reference sequence). Trimming left V 3 bases short and J 1 base short, with 13 bases between. This CDR3 contains 15 residues. The CDR3 spells CASSYLRVLSYEQYF. As DNA, the CDR3 is TGTGCCAGCAGTTATTTGCGGGTTCTATCCTACGAGCAGTACTTC.

V and J are TRBV7-6 and TRBJ2-2, with TRBD2 identical over 9 bases. The ends lost 1 base at V and 6 bases at J; junction bases unmatched: 6. This CDR3 has 16 residues. Germline CDR1 is SGHVS and CDR2 is FNYEAQ. In DNA, the CDR3 is TGTGCCAGCAGCTTAGGCGGGGGGGCAATCCCCGGGGAGCTGTTTTTT. Its protein product is CASSLGGGAIPGELFF.

The table lists this clone with a count of one. V is TRBV5-8 and J is TRBJ2-7; D perhaps matches TRBD2 (6 bases). Trimming left V 6 bases short and J 6 bases short, with 22 bases between. Per germline, CDR1 SGHTS and CDR2 YDEGEE. This CDR3 has 15 amino acids. The CDR3 loop reads CASTPGRLVGTEQYF. CDR3 coding DNA: TGTGCCAGCACCCCGGGTCGACTAGTGGGGACCGAGCAGTACTTC.

The genes are TRBV27 and TRBJ2-2, with D tentatively TRBD1 (5 bases). From germline, CDR1 is MNHEY and CDR2 SMNVEV (reference sequence). This CDR3 region has 16 residues. The V end was cut by 2 bases, the J end by 7 bases, with 17 bases between. The CDR3 nucleotides read TGTGCCAGCAGTTTAAGGGGCCAGGGTAGGGACGGGGAGCTGTTTTTT. It specifies CASSLRGQGRDGELFF.

In regard to this clone: Other DNA sequences from this sample encode an identical CDR3 as well. The chain combines TRBV6-5 with TRBJ1-2; tentative D call: TRBD1 (6 bases). V lost 4 bases and J 2 bases, leaving 11 bases between the germline ends. From germline, CDR1 is MNHEY and CDR2 SVGAGI. This CDR3 contains 14 residues. This CDR3 is CASSSTGRNYGYTF. The CDR3 DNA is TGTGCCAGCAGTTCAACAGGGCGGAACTATGGCTACACCTTC.

This clone appeared once. The rearrangement joins TRBV19 to TRBJ2-7, with TRBD1 identical over 7 bases. Germline CDR1 and CDR2: LNHDA and SQIVND (reference sequence). The length of the CDR3 is 14 residues. The J segment lost 5 bases and the V segment lost 4 bases, leaving 8 bases of the junction unmatched. The DNA for the CDR3 is TGTGCCAGTAGTAGAAACAGGGGTGCCCACGAGCAGTACTTC. This translates into CASSRNRGAHEQYF.